The clone carrying this TCR beta chain was recorded at least ten times. Its antigen remains unidentified. These data originate in a study of T cells after yellow fever vaccination. Study in general: Each low-cell-number fraction was prepared by means of SMART-Seq v4 Ultra Low Input. Study results and limitations: Among primary-vaccination clones, most reappeared after the booster, at roughly 96% for CD4 and roughly 90% for CD8.

One entry per CDR3 protein, called by TCRdb with MiXCR from the 5' RACE reads. Of tens of thousands of distinct CDR3 sequences listed, 7.4% are singletons. V lost 1 base and J lost 7, with 8 bases in between. The CDR3 length is 12 residues. Germline CDR1 reads SGHAT; CDR2 reads FQNNGV. The TCR comes from a man younger than 30 who received the YFV17D yellow fever vaccine. The chain has TRBV11-2 and TRBJ2-7, with unresolved D. This specimen consisted of CD8+ T cells sorted from PBMCs, obtained approximately 16 days after the first yellow fever vaccination. CDR3 nucleotides: TGTGCCAGCAGCTTAGTTGGTTGGGAGCAGTACTTC. Encoded protein: CASSLVGWEQYF.